These T cell receptor beta chains were read from a single sample in a study of cytomegalovirus exposure and HLA in healthy donors. Some clones are missing from TCRdb's copy, which holds only in-frame ones; the method was immunoSEQ multiplex PCR. The profile shows about 110,000 clones, roughly nine tenths of them singletons. The sample consisted of PBMCs. The origin of the receptors is a woman aged 18-29 years in good health and CMV-seronegative. Each CDR3 is given with its conserved first and last residue. Some rows mark clone size as missing; the rest say once, few, many or name a class of expanded clone.

abundance | v_gene | CDR3aa
- | TRBV5-1 | CASSLEGAGSTDTQYF
- | TRBV5-1 | CASSSSQGAGEKLFF
- | TRBV18 | CASSPLGGIGNEQFF
once | TRBV7-2 | CASSTDRGLNQPQHF
- | TRBV5-1 | CASSLGERGQPQHF
- | TRBV20-1 | CSASPGDTQYF
- | TRBV21-1 | CASSPFELAGPYF
- | TRBV5-1 | CASSPASLQAYNEQFF
- | TRBV7-9 | CASSFQGVETQYF
- | TRBV29-1 | CSVGEQGVQSPLHF
few | TRBV2 | CASSSGGSTEAFF
- | TRBV7-8 | CASSSRDRGFYSNQPQHF
- | TRBV28 | CASMWGRGTYEQYF
- | TRBV30 | CAWSNGLAGDIQYF
- | TRBV7-2 | CASSPLAGDLTDTQYF
- | TRBV5-1 | CASSKDGLAVANTQYF
few | TRBV7-9 | CASSFNSGNTIYF
- | TRBV6-5 | CASRSDINNEQFF
- | TRBV2 | CASGAGVLSEQFF
once | TRBV19 | CASSSRTGRMGNEKLFF
- | TRBV10-3 | CAISESGPNRGLNYGYTF
- | TRBV11-2 | CASRSDRDYEQYF
- | TRBV10-3 | CAISPTGGFAEQYF
- | TRBV7-8 | CASSLAPSANTGELFF
once | TRBV10-1 | CASSEASGSYEQYF
- | TRBV19 | CASSTGTGSQPQHF